This note documents a single T cell receptor beta chain sequence. The antigen it recognizes is unknown. Nothing much larger sits one base from this clone, and base qualities are not available. The sample originates from a study of shared clonotypes between healthy human individuals (dated by TCRdb to 2019 to 2021). With respect to the entire study: The cohort comprised a couple of women and three men aged 18 to 49 years. For each donor, CD4 naive and CD4 memory were each given three plates, CD8 naive was given two plates, and CD8 memory was given one plate. Blood TCR repertoires of roughly five healthy adults were deeply sequenced to estimate repertoire size and the extent of clonotype sharing between individuals. To increase sequencing depth and limit assay-specific biases, different laboratories used diverse techniques to prepare libraries and sequence TCR repertoires. Leukapheresis yielded between about 0.8 and 8.9 billion PBMCs per donor.

The donors were healthy, HIV-negative adults who had no recently reported acute infections or vaccinations. Every donor was a Caucasian adult residing in Nashville, Tennessee, USA. CD4+ T cells were enriched by magnetic negative selection; naive cells were then positively selected on CD45RA, and the negative fraction formed the memory subset. Blood was collected by leukapheresis, and PBMCs were isolated by Ficoll-Histopaque density gradient centrifugation and then cryopreserved in liquid nitrogen vapor phase. Analytical flow cytometry was used to check the purity and quantity of each magnetically sorted T cell population. From each sorted fraction, genomic DNA was isolated and quantified by UV absorbance on a Nanodrop 2000c. Study-level results and caveats: Even with the large sequencing depth, rarefaction of the sorted-subset datasets indicated that sequencing was incomplete. About 5% of naive CD4, around 4% of naive CD8, 2.3% of memory CD4, and around 0.4% of memory CD8 clonotypes were shared across a few donors. Because the study included a small number of donors, the genetic and exposure-history diversity represented was limited. Sampling was restricted to blood, and TCR repertoires in tissues likely differ from the TCR repertoires found in blood. Clonotypes shared by all four sorted-subset donors showed higher generation probabilities than non-shared clonotypes. Pairwise subsampling indicated that sequencing depth was expected to affect the degree of clonotype sharing among donors. Larger estimated clonotype richness was generally found for naive subsets than for memory subsets.

Using the deep immunoSEQ assay, TCR CDR3 regions were amplified from genomic DNA by multiplex PCR. Genomic DNA extracted from each cell subset was distributed evenly over all wells of several immunoSEQ 96-well plates, and each plate served as one replicate. Each replicate PCR for sorted subsets received approximately 200 ng genomic DNA, equal to around 32,000 T cell genomes. Purified libraries were measured with a Qubit 3.0 fluorometer, size-checked on a Bioanalyzer 2100, and measured again with the KAPA Library Quantification kit. A separate single-read 150-cycle Illumina NextSeq 550 flow cell was used to sequence each immunoSEQ 96-well plate. The original methods were these. The immunoSEQ output contained only junctional sequences without quality scores, so filtering could not match that applied to full-length reads. To assign V/J genes and CDR3, sequences were annotated using PyIR, a Python wrapper for IgBLAST v1.9, with IMGT germline references. Any read was removed if the V/J assignment was weak (E-value above 1e-6), the CDR3 was missing, or the read contained stop codons, out-of-frame junctions, or ambiguous translated residues. V3J clonotypes were defined by identical inferred V gene, J gene, and CDR3 amino acid sequence. The percentage overlap between two repertoires was calculated by dividing the number of shared unique clonotypes by the size of the smaller repertoire. RTK rarefaction, the Chao1 estimator, and Recon v2.1 estimates of unobserved clonotypes were used to assess repertoire richness. Generation probabilities for all TCRbeta clonotypes obtained by the gDNA method from a handful of donors were computed using OLGA. The clones in this table, taken by TCRdb from immuneACCESS, are in-frame only. Not every clone is retained; where verified, under half of the shortfall comes from an unresolved V gene, and the cause of the rest is unknown. V and J calls and clone size follow that table, whereas D and trimming were derived from the DNA. Recorded for this sample are over a million clones; around 78% of them occurred a single time. The top ten clonotypes cover roughly 0.65% of the sample.

CDR1 and CDR2, per the germline V gene, are SNHLY and FYNNEI. Trimming at the junction amounts to 7 bases on V and 3 bases on J, and the germline ends lie 12 bases apart. The CDR3 covers 14 residues, taking in both the cysteine and the phenylalanine. The DNA shown is the 42-base CDR3, in frame from base 1. Material: memory CD4+ T cells from PBMCs. The cell subset or site tag for this specimen amounts to: CD45RA-negative fraction. The sequence links TRBV2 to TRBJ1-4; the D gene identity is not certain. The receptor comes from a man between 18 and 35 years old in good health. Some clones in this sample may be carry-over from other donors' samples. The CDR3 protein is CASTPGRPNEKLFF. The nucleotides read TGTGCCAGCACCCCAGGACGGCCTAATGAAAAACTGTTTTTT.